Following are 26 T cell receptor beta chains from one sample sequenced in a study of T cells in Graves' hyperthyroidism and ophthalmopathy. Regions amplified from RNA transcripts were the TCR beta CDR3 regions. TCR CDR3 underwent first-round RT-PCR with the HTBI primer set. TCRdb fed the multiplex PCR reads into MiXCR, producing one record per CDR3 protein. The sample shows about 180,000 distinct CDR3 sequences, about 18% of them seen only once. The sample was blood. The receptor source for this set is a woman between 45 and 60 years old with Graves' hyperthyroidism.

In DNA, the CDR3 is TGTGCCAGCAGTCCTGGGGCGGGTAGCCTAGCCAAAAACATTCAGTACTTC. This encodes CASSPGAGSLAKNIQYF. The chain uses TRBV28 and TRBJ2-4; D might be TRBD1 or TRBD2, each matching 5 bases. Germline V gives CDR1 MDHEN, CDR2 SYDVKM. The CDR3 contains 17 residues. V gave up 5 bases and J gave up 0 bases, with 17 bases separating them. Looking up the rest from reference TRBV28 and TRBJ2-4 gives the full variable domain: DVKVTQSSRYLVKRTGEKVFLECVQDMDHENMFWYRQDPGLGLRLIYFSYDVKMKEKGDIPEGYSVSREKKERFSLILESASTNQTSMYLCASSPGAGSLAKNIQYFGAGTRLSVL.

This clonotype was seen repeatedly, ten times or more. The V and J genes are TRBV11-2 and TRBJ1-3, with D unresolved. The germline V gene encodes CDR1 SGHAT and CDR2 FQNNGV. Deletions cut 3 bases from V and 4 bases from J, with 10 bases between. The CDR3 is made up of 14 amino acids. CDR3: CASSLVSAGNTIYF. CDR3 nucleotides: TGTGCCAGCAGCTTGGTGTCAGCGGGAAACACCATATATTTT. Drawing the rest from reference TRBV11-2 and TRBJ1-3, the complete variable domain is EAGVAQSPRYKIIEKRQSVAFWCNPISGHATLYWYQQILGQGPKLLIQFQNNGVVDDSQLPKDRFSAERLKGVDSTLKIQPAKLEDSAVYLCASSLVSAGNTIYFGEGSWLTVV.

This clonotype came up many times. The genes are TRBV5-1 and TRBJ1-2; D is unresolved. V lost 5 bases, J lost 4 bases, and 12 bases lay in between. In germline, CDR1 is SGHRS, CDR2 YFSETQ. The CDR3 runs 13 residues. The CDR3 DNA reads TGCGCCAGCAGGCTCGTCGGTAGCTATGGCTACACCTTC. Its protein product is CASRLVGSYGYTF.

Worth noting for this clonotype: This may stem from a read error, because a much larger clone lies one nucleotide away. CDR3 residues: CASSLMGANHGYTF. In DNA, the CDR3 is TGTGCCAGCAGTTTGATGGGGGCTAACCATGGCTACACCTTC. The V and J genes are TRBV28 and TRBJ1-2; D perhaps matches TRBD1 (6 bases). The CDR3 covers 14 residues. Per the germline V gene, CDR1 is MDHEN and CDR2 is SYDVKM.

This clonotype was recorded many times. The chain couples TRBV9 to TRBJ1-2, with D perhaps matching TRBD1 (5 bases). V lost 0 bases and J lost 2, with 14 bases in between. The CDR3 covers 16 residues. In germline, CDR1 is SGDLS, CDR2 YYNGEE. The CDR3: CASSVVRGYGNYGYTF. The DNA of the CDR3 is TGTGCCAGCAGCGTAGTAAGGGGCTATGGCAACTATGGCTACACCTTC.

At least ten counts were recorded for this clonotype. The CDR3 loop is CASRRDRGVTGNTIYF. CDR3 nucleotide sequence: TGTGCCAGCCGGCGCGACAGGGGAGTAACTGGAAACACCATATATTTT. V gene TRBV6-1 combines with J gene TRBJ1-3; 8 bases map to TRBD1. Germline CDR1 MNHNS, CDR2 SASEGT. Unmatched junction bases numbered 11, after V lost 8 bases and J lost 2 bases. There are 16 residues in the CDR3.

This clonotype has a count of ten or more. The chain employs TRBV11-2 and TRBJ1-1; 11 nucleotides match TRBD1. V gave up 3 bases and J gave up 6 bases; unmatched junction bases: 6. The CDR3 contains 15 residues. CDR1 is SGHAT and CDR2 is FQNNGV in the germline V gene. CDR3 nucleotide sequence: TGTGCCAGCAGCTTGGTGGCGGGACAGGGGGCTGAAGCTTTCTTT. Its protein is CASSLVAGQGAEAFF. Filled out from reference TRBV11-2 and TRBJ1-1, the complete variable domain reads EAGVAQSPRYKIIEKRQSVAFWCNPISGHATLYWYQQILGQGPKLLIQFQNNGVVDDSQLPKDRFSAERLKGVDSTLKIQPAKLEDSAVYLCASSLVAGQGAEAFFGQGTRLTVV.

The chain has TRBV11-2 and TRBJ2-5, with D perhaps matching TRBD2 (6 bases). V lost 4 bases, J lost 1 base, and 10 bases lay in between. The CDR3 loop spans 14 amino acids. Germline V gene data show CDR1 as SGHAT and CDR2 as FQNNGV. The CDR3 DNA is TGTGCCAGCAGCTCGGGGGAAGGCCAAGAGACCCAGTACTTC. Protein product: CASSSGEGQETQYF.

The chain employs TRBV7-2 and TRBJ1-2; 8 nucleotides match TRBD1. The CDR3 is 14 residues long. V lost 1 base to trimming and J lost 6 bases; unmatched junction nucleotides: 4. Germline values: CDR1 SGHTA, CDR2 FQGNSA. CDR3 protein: CASSLGTGRHGYTF. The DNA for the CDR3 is TGTGCCAGCAGCTTAGGGACAGGGAGACATGGCTACACCTTC. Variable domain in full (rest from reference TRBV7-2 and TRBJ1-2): GAGVSQSPSNKVTEKGKDVELRCDPISGHTALYWYRQSLGQGLEFLIYFQGNSAPDKSGLPSDRFSAERTGGSVSTLTIQRTQQEDSAVYLCASSLGTGRHGYTFGSGTRLTVV.

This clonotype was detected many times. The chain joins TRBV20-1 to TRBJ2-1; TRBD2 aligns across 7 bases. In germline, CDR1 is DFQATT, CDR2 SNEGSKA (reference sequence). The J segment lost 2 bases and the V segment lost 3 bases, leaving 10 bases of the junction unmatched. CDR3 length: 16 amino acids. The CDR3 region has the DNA TGCAGTGCTAGGGAGGAAAGACTAGCAGCCTACAATGAGCAGTTCTTC. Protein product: CSAREERLAAYNEQFF.

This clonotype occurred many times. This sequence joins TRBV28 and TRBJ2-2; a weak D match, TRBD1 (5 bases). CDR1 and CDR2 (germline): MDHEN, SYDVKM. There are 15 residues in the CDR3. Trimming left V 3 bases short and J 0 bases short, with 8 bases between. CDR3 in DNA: TGTGCCAGCAGTTTCAGCAGGGCGAACACCGGGGAGCTGTTTTTT. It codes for CASSFSRANTGELFF.

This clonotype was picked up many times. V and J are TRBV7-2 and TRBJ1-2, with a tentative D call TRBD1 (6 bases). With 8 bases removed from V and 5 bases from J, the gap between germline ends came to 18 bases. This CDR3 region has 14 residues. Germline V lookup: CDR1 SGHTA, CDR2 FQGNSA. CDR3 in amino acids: CASLFRPGAYGYTF. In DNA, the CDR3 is TGTGCCAGCTTGTTTAGGCCAGGGGCGTATGGCTACACCTTC.

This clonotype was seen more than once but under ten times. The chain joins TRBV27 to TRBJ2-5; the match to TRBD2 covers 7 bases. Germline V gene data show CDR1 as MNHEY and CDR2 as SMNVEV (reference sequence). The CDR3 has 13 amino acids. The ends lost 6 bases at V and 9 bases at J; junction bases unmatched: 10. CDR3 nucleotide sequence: TGTGCCAGCAGCCCGGGCGGGGGACTGGCCCAGTACTTC. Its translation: CASSPGGGLAQYF.

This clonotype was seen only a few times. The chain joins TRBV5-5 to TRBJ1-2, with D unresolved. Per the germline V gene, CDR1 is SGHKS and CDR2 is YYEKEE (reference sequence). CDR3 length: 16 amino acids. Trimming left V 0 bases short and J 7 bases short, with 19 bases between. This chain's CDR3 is CASSLAPPIGSPGYTF. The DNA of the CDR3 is TGTGCCAGCAGCTTGGCCCCCCCGATAGGGTCCCCTGGCTACACCTTC.

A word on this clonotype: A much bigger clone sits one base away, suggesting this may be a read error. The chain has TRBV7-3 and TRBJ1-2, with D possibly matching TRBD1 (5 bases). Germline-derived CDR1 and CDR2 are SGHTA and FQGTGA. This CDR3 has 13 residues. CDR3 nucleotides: TGTGCCAACAGCTTAATCGCCGGGGGTAGGGGCACCTTC. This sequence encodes CANSLIAGGRGTF.

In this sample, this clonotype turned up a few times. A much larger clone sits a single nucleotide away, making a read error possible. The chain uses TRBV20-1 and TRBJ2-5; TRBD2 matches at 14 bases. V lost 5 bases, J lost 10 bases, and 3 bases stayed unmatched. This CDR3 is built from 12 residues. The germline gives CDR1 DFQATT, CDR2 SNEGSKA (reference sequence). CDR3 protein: CSAPGLAGGQYF. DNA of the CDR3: TGCAGTGCTCCCGGACTAGCGGGGGGCCAGTACTTC.

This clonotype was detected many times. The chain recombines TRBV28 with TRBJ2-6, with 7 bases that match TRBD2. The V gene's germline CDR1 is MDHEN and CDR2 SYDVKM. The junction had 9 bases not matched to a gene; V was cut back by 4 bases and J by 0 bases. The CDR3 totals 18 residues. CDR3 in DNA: TGTGCCAGCAGTTCTGTGGGGGGGTCCCACTCTGGGGCCAACGTCCTGACTTTC. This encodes CASSSVGGSHSGANVLTF.

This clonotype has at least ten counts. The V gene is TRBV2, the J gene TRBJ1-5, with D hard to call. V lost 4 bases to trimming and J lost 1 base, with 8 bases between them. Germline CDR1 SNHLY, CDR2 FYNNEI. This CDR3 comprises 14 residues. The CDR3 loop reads CASSGRVSNQPQHF. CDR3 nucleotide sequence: TGTGCCAGCAGTGGGAGGGTGAGCAATCAGCCCCAGCATTTT.

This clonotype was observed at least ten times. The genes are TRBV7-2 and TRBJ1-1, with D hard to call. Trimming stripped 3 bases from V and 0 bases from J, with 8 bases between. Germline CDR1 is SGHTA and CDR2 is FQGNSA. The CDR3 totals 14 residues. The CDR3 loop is CASSFRRLNTEAFF. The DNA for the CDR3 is TGTGCCAGCAGCTTTAGGCGCCTGAACACTGAAGCTTTCTTT.

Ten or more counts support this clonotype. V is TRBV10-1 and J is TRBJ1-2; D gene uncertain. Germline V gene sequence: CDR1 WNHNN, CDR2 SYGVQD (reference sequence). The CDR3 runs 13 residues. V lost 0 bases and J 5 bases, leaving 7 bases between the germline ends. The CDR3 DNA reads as TGCGCCAGCAGTGAGTCAGAAGGTTATGGCTACACCTTC. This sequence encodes CASSESEGYGYTF.

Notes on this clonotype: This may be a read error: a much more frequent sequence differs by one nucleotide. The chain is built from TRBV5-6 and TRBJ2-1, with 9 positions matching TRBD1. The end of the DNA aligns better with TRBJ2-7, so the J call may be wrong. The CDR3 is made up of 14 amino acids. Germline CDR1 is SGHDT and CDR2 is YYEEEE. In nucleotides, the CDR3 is TGTGCCAGCAGCTTGACAGGGGGCCCCAATGAGCAGTACTTC. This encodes CASSLTGGPNEQYF.

Here the CDR3 DNA reads TGTGCCAGCAGTGAATGGGGACAGGGCCAAGAGACCCAGTACTTC. Residues: CASSEWGQGQETQYF. The J gene is TRBJ2-5, the V gene TRBV6-1, with TRBD1 matching 9 bases. The V gene's germline CDR1 is MNHNS and CDR2 SASEGT. This CDR3 has 15 amino acids. V shed 2 bases and J 1 base; nucleotides not matched to a gene: 2.

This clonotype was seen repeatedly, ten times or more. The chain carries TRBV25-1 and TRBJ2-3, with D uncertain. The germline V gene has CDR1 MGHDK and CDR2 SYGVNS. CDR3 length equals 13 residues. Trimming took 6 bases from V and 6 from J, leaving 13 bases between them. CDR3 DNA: TGTGCCAGCAGGGACCTGGGATCGGATACGCAGTATTTT. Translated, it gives CASRDLGSDTQYF.

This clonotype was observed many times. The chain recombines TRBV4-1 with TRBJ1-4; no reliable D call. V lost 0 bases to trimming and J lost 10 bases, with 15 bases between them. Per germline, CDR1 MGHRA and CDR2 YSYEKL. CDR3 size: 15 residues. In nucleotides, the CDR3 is TGCGCCAGCAGCCAAGAGGGAGTAGCAGTCGGAAAACTGTTTTTT. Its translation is CASSQEGVAVGKLFF.

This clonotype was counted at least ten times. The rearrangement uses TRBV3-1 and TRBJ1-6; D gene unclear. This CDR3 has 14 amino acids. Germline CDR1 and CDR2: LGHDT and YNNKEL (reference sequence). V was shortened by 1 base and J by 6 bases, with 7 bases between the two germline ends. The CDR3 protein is CASSQAGVNSPLHF. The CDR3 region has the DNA TGTGCCAGCAGCCAAGCGGGAGTTAATTCACCCCTCCACTTT. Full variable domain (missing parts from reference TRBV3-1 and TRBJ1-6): DTAVSQTPKYLVTQMGNDKSIKCEQNLGHDTMYWYKQDSKKFLKIMFSYNNKELIINETVPNRFSPKSPDKAHLNLHINSLELGDSAVYFCASSQAGVNSPLHFGNGTRLTVT.

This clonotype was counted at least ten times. The CDR3 DNA follows: TGTGCCAGCAGTGAAATTGGAAAGAATCAGCCCCAGCATTTT. This encodes CASSEIGKNQPQHF. The V call is TRBV25-1, the J call TRBJ1-5; D uncertain. CDR1 and CDR2 (germline): MGHDK, SYGVNS. The CDR3 spans 14 residues. Deletions cut 2 bases from V and 4 bases from J, with 9 bases between.